This T cell receptor beta chain is from a study of blood T cell repertoires in COVID-19. Here immunoSEQ multiplex PCR was the method, and the copy in TCRdb shows in-frame clones only, minus some. Of 300,000 to 400,000 clones in the sample, roughly 90% were seen once. Trimming removed 0 bases from V and 4 bases from J; junction bases left unmatched: 7. From germline, CDR1 is MRHNA and CDR2 SNTAGT. This CDR3 is 16 amino acids long. The chain couples TRBV6-4 to TRBJ1-2, with 8 bases aligning to TRBD1. The TCR sequence derives from a woman in her twenties or thirties with COVID-19, enrolled during active disease. Sequenced: peripheral blood. The CDR3 DNA sequence: TGTGCCAGCAGTGACTCCCCAAGGACAGGGCGCTATGGCTACACCTTC. Encoded protein: CASSDSPRTGRYGYTF.